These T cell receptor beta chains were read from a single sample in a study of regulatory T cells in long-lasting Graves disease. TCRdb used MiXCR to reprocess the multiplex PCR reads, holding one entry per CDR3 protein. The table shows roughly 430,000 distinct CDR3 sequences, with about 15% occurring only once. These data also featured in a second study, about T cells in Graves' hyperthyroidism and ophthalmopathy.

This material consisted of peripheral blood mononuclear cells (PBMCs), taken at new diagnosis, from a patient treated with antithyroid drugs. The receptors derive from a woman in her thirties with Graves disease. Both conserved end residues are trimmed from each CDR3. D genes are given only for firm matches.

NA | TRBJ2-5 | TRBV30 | AWSGTIPETQY
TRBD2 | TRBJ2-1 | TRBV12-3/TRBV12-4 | ASSLGVGGIGYNEQF
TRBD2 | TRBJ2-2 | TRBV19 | ASSIPVLAGNTGELF
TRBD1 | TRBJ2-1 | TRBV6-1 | ASTDWTGEKSYNEQF
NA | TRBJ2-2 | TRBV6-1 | ASSLQGPDTGELF
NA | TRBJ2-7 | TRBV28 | ASSLIRSSYEQY
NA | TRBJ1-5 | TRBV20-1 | SARAWFMRAQPQH
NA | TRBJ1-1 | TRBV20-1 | SARDARTVNTEAF
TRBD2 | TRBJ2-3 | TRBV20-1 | SARPSGAGGTDTQY
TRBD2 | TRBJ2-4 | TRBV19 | ASSMTGGRNIQY
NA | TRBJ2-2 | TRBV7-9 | ASSFRQGGTGELF
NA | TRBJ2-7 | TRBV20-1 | SAPSQTSVYFCAIRGQRAYEQY
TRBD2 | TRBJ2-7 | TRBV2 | ASRLAGGPGGEQY
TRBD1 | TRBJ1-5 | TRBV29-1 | SVGDRGNQPQH
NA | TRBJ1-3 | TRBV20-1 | SAMEGRVAGNTIY
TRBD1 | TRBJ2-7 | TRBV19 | ASRPGQGMYEQY
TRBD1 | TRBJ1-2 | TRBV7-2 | ASSFRTGGTYYGYT
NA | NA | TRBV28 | ASSFWGAVETQY
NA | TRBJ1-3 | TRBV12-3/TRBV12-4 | ASKHLWSGNTIY
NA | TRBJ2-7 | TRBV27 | ASSLSTGEQY
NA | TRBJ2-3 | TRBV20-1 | SGRESSTDTQY
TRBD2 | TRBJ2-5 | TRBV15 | ATSSSGRAQETQY
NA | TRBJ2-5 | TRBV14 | ASSQFRGNQETQY
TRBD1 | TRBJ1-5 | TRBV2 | ASGSQGNQPQH
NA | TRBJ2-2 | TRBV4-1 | ASSQVPGHNTGELF